This TCR beta chain was recovered during a study of control samples from healthy donors and cancer patients. V lost 1 base, J lost 0 bases, and 7 bases lay in between. This CDR3 has 14 residues. Germline lookup yields CDR1 SEHNR and CDR2 FQNEAQ (reference sequence). As concerns this clone: The same CDR3 can be traced to other DNA sequences in this sample.

The method was immunoSEQ multiplex PCR; TCRdb's version includes in-frame clones alone and lacks a portion of them. The sample yields 95,000 to 150,000 clones, almost 95% seen once. The rearrangement joins TRBV7-9 to TRBJ2-7, with TRBD1 as a possible D gene (5 bases). The sample consisted of PBMCs. The receptor was isolated from a man older than 75 with head and neck cancer. In nucleotides, the CDR3 is TGTGCCAGCAGCTTAGTACAGGACTCCTACGAGCAGTACTTC. It is translated as CASSLVQDSYEQYF.